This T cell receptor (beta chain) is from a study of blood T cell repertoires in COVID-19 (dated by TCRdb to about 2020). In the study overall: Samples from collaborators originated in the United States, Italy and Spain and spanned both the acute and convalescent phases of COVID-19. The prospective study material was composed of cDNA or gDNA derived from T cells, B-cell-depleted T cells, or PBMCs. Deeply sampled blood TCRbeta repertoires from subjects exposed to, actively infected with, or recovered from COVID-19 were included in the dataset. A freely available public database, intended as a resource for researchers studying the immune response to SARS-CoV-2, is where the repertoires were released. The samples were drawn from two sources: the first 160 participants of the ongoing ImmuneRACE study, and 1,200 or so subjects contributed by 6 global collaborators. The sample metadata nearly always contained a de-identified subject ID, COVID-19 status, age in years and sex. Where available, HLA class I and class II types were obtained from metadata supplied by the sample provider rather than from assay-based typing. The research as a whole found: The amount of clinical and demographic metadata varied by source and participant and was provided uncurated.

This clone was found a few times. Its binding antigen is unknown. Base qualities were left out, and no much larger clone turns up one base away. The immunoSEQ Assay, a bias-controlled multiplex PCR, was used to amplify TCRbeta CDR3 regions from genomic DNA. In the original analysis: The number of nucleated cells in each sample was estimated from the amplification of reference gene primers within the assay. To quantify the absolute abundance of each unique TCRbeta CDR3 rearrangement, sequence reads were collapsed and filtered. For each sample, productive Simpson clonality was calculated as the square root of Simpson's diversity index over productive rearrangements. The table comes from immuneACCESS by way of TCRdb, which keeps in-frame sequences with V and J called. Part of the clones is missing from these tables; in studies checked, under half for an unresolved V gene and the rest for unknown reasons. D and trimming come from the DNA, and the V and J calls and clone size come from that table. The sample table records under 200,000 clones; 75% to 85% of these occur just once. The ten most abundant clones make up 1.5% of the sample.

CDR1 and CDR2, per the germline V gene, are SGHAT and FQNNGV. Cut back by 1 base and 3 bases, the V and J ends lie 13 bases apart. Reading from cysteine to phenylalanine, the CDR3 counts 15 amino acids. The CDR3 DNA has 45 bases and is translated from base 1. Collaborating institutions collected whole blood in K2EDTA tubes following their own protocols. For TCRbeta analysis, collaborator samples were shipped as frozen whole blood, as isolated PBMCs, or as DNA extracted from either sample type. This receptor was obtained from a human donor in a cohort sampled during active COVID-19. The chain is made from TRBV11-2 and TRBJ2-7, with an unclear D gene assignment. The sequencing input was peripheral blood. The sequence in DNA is TGTGCCAGCAGCTTAGCCTATCGCGGAAACTACGAGCAGTACTTC. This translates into CASSLAYRGNYEQYF.